The 18 T cell receptor beta chains in this list originate from one sample, sequenced in a study of monozygotic twins with inflammatory bowel disease. TCRdb reprocessed the 5' RACE reads, with one entry per CDR3 protein and no DNA. Recorded for this sample: about 380,000 distinct CDR3 sequences. Sequencing input: blood. These TCRs come from a human donor with ulcerative colitis or Crohn's disease, or a healthy co-twin of an affected twin (not recorded which).

The chain combines TRBV4-1 with TRBJ2-7; TCRdb outputs TRBD1, but without DNA this stays unchecked. This CDR3 has 14 residues. Germline V gene lookup returns CDR1 MGHRA and CDR2 YSYEKL. CDR3 loop: CASSQDQGTQEQYF.

V usage is TRBV6-2 or TRBV6-3 and J usage is TRBJ2-7; TCRdb's D call of TRBD1 is untestable without DNA. The CDR3 is 15 residues long. Germline-derived CDR1 and CDR2 are MNHEY and SVGEGT. The CDR3: CASTSSGAGAGEQYF.

CDR3 residues: CASSLLGQGHGYTF. The chain couples TRBV5-1 to TRBJ1-2; the TCRdb call, TRBD1, lacks DNA for checking. Germline V gives CDR1 SGHRS, CDR2 YFSETQ. The CDR3 runs to 14 residues.

The V gene is TRBV14, the J gene TRBJ2-2; the D call from TCRdb, TRBD1, cannot be confirmed without DNA. Per the germline V gene, CDR1 is SGHDN and CDR2 is FVKESK. The CDR3 loop spans 15 amino acids. The chain's CDR3 is CASSPVGGRTGELFF.

This chain joins TRBV12-3 or TRBV12-4 and TRBJ2-5; there is no DNA to check the TCRdb D call of TRBD1. This CDR3 region has 18 residues. The CDR3 here is CASSLPRRDRGPQETQYF.

The rearrangement joins TRBV20-1 to TRBJ2-5; no DNA is available, so the TRBD1 call from TCRdb remains unchecked. Germline V gene sequence: CDR1 DFQATT, CDR2 SNEGSKA (reference sequence). The CDR3 runs 12 residues. The CDR3 here is CSVGAGQETQYF.

CDR3 residues: CASSLEPNNSPLHF. This sequence joins TRBV7-3 and TRBJ1-6. The length of the CDR3 is 14 residues. In germline, CDR1 is SGHTA, CDR2 FQGTGA.

V usage is TRBV7-2 and J usage is TRBJ2-5; TCRdb's D call, TRBD1, is unchecked because there is no DNA. Germline lookup yields CDR1 SGHTA and CDR2 FQGNSA. The CDR3 runs to 15 residues. CDR3 loop: CASSSTGTPKETQYF.

The CDR3: CASSPGGGTNQPQHF. The rearrangement joins TRBV5-1 to TRBJ1-5; TCRdb selects TRBD1, and the lack of DNA leaves this call unchecked. The germline gives CDR1 SGHRS, CDR2 YFSETQ. The CDR3 runs to 15 residues. Based on the CDR3 plus reference TRBV5-1 and TRBJ1-5, the full variable domain is KAGVTQTPRYLIKTRGQQVTLSCSPISGHRSVSWYQQTPGQGLQFLFEYFSETQRNKGNFPGRFSGRQFSNSRSEMNVSTLELGDSALYLCASSPGGGTNQPQHFGDGTRLSIL.

J is TRBJ1-1 and V is TRBV6-2 or TRBV6-3; the D call of TRBD1 rests on TCRdb alone, since no DNA is present to check it. This CDR3 is 15 amino acids long. Germline V gene sequence: CDR1 MNHEY, CDR2 SVGEGT. The CDR3 loop reads CASRRARDRGFVAFF.

The gene calls are TRBV25-1 and TRBJ1-2; there is no DNA to check the TCRdb D call of TRBD1. The V gene's germline CDR1 is MGHDK and CDR2 SYGVNS. The CDR3 loop spans 16 amino acids. The CDR3 sequence is CASSELSGGWNYGYTF.

The V gene is TRBV4-1, the J gene TRBJ1-5; the TRBD1 assignment by TCRdb is unverifiable without DNA. CDR3 length equals 18 residues. Per the germline V gene, CDR1 is MGHRA and CDR2 is YSYEKL. The CDR3 protein is CASSQDAPGAEGNQPQHF.

This chain uses TRBV4-3 with TRBJ2-1. There are 15 residues in the CDR3. CDR1 is LGHNA, CDR2 YSLEER, per germline. This CDR3 is CASSQDISLYNEQFF.

The chain links TRBV4-3 to TRBJ2-7; TCRdb gives TRBD1 as the D gene, but with no DNA this cannot be confirmed. Germline V CDR1 and CDR2: LGHNA, YSLEER. The length of the CDR3 is 16 residues. The chain's CDR3 is CASSQDMGGVNDEQYF.

The chain combines TRBV7-3 with TRBJ2-1; TCRdb indicates TRBD1, and absent DNA this call remains unverified. This CDR3 is built from 14 residues. Germline lookup yields CDR1 SGHTA and CDR2 FQGTGA. The CDR3 here is CASSLSLQGNEQFF.

This chain joins TRBV6-1 and TRBJ1-4; checking the TCRdb D call of TRBD1 is not possible without DNA. The CDR3 is 17 amino acids. Germline-derived CDR1 and CDR2 are MNHNS and SASEGT. This chain's CDR3 is CASRTHRTGGRSEKLFF.

The genes are TRBV5-1 and TRBJ1-1; no DNA is available, so the TRBD1 call from TCRdb remains unchecked. CDR3 size: 16 residues. Germline CDR1 and CDR2: SGHRS and YFSETQ. The CDR3 reads CASSLAAASGGTEAFF.

The genes are TRBV4-1 and TRBJ1-4. Germline V gives CDR1 MGHRA, CDR2 YSYEKL. This CDR3 comprises 16 residues. The CDR3 spells CASSQGWTLINEKLFF.